This T cell receptor (beta chain) appears in the sequencing data of a study of T cells after yellow fever vaccination. Study-level background: SMART-Seq v4 Ultra Low Input prepared libraries from low-cell fractions. Study-level findings and limits: It was the secondary response that reached its peak faster, day 5 versus 15, but it was weaker. Abundant clonotypes (contaminants from the bulk population) could be present in FACS-sorted repertoires.

This clonotype occurred a few times. The antigen is undetermined. Universal primer sites and UMIs were introduced during 5'RACE template-switching synthesis of TCR cDNA. Via MiXCR, TCRdb re-called the 5' RACE reads, giving one row per CDR3 protein. The sample lists 450,000 to 550,000 distinct CDR3 sequences, about a fifth seen once, with about 13% in the top ten. Sequenced here: PBMCs, sampled 15 days after the yellow fever booster vaccination. This clonotype originated in a man aged 25-40 years who received the YFV17D yellow fever vaccine.

The CDR3 is CASSLEGPSSYGYTF. The CDR3 DNA sequence: TGTGCCAGCAGCTTAGAAGGCCCCTCCTCCTATGGCTACACCTTC. This chain joins TRBV7-2 and TRBJ1-2; D gene unclear. There are 15 residues in the CDR3. The germline V and J ends were trimmed by 1 base and 4 bases, with 13 bases remaining between them. CDR1 is SGHTA, CDR2 FQGNSA, per germline. Variable domain in full (rest from reference TRBV7-2 and TRBJ1-2): GAGVSQSPSNKVTEKGKDVELRCDPISGHTALYWYRQSLGQGLEFLIYFQGNSAPDKSGLPSDRFSAERTGGSVSTLTIQRTQQEDSAVYLCASSLEGPSSYGYTFGSGTRLTVV.